This T cell receptor beta chain was identified in a study of stem cell transplantation in POMP-related autoinflammatory disease. As regards this clone: Its antigen is currently unknown.

Points from the study as a whole: Fewer unique TRB V-J gene pairings were identified in patients with PRAID.

Trimming cost V 11 bases and J 10 bases; bases outside gene matches: 8. This CDR3 contains 13 residues. Germline CDR1 and CDR2: SNHLY and FYNNEI. Using immunoSEQ multiplex PCR, the repertoire was profiled, and TCRdb retains in-frame clones only, with some absent. This sample has tens of thousands of clones, with 82% found just once. The chain links TRBV2 to TRBJ1-6; 10 positions agree with TRBD1. The TCR originated in a human donor with POMP-related autoinflammation and immune dysregulation (PRAID). Sequencing was performed on CD4+ T cells from PBMCs, taken before stem cell transplantation. CDR3 amino acids: CAGQDRGRSPLHF. CDR3 nucleotide sequence: TGTGCCGGCCAAGACAGGGGGCGATCACCCCTCCACTTT.